The clone carrying this T cell receptor beta chain showed up just a few times. No antigen is known for it. The CDR3 runs 17 residues. Germline values: CDR1 LGHNA, CDR2 YSLEER. These data originate in a study of blood T cells in healthy people across ages. Findings and limits, study-wide: Per million T cells, the diversity of TCR beta decreased roughly linearly as age advanced.

Alongside a J-beta primer mix, a sample-barcoded 5' primer served in a second PCR lasting 7 to 11 cycles. TCRdb reprocessed the 5' RACE reads with MiXCR, giving one entry per CDR3 protein. The sample records some 760,000 distinct CDR3 sequences, more than 20% being singletons. These data were also reused for a study on T cells of mothers and their children.

This receptor was identified in a boy younger than 18 in good health. The genes are TRBV4-3 and TRBJ2-5; 12 bases are shared with TRBD2. Near its end, the DNA agrees better with TRBJ2-7, so the J call may be wrong. Sequenced: blood. CDR3 loop: CASSQGLAGGLSYEQYF. DNA for the CDR3: TGCGCCAGCAGCCAGGGACTAGCGGGCGGACTCTCCTACGAGCAGTACTTC.